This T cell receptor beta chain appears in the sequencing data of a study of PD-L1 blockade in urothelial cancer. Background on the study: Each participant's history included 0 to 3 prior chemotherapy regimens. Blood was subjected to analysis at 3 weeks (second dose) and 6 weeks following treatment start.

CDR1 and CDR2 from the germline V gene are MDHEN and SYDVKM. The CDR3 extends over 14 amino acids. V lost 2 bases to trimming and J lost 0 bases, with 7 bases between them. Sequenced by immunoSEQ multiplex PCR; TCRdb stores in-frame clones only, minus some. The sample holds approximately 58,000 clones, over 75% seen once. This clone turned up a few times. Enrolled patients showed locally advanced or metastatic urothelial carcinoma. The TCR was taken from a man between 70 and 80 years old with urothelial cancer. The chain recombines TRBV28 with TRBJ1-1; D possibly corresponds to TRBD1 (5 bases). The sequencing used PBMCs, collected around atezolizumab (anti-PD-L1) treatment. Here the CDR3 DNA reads TGTGCCAGCAGTTTACGGGGGGTGAACACTGAAGCTTTCTTT. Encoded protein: CASSLRGVNTEAFF.